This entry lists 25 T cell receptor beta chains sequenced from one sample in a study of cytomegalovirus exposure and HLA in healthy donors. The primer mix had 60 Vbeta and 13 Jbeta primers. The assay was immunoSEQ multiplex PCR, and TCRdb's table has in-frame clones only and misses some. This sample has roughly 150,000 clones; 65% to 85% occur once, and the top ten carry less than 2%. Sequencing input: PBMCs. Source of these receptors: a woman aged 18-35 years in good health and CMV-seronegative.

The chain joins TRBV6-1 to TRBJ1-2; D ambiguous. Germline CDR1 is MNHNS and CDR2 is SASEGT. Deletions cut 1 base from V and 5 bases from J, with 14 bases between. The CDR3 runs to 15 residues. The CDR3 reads CASSEEAGSFYGYTF. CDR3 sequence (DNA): TGTGCCAGCAGTGAAGAGGCGGGGAGCTTTTATGGCTACACCTTC.

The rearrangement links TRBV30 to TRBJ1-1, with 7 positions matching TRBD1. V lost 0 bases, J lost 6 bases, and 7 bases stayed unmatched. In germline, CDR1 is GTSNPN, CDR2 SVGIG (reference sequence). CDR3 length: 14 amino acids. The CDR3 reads CAWSVDRAKAEAFF. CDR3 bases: TGTGCCTGGAGTGTAGACAGGGCTAAGGCTGAAGCTTTCTTT.

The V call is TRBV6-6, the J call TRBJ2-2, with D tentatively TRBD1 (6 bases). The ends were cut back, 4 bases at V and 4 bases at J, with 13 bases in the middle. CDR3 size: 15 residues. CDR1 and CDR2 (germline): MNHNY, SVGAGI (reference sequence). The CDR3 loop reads CASSLGASVTGELFF. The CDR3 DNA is TGTGCCAGCAGTTTGGGGGCATCGGTCACCGGGGAGCTGTTTTTT.

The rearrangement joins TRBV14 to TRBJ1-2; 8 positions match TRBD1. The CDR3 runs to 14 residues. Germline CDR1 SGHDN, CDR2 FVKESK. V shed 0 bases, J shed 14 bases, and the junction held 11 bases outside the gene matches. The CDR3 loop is CASSQDGTGDSSTF. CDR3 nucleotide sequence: TGTGCCAGCAGCCAAGACGGGACAGGAGATTCTTCGACCTTC.

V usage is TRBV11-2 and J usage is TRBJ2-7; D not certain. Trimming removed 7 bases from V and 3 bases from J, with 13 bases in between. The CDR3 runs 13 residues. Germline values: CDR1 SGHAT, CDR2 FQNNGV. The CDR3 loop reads CASTPRLGYEQYF. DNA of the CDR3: TGTGCCAGCACCCCTAGGTTGGGCTACGAGCAGTACTTC.

In DNA, the CDR3 is TGTGCCAGCAGCCCCAATGTTTTCCGAGCTGGGGCCAACGTCCTGACTTTC. This encodes CASSPNVFRAGANVLTF. The chain joins TRBV7-8 to TRBJ2-6; D not certain. The CDR3 runs to 17 residues. Trimming removed 5 bases from V and 2 bases from J, with 16 bases in between. Germline CDR1 is SGHVS and CDR2 is FQNEAQ.

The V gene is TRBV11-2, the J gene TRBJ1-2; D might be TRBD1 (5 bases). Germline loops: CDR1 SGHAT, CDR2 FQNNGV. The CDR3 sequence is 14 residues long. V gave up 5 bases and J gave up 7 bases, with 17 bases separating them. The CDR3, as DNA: TGTGCCAGCAGCCTGTCCCCACAGGAGGGTGGCTACACCTTC. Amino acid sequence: CASSLSPQEGGYTF.

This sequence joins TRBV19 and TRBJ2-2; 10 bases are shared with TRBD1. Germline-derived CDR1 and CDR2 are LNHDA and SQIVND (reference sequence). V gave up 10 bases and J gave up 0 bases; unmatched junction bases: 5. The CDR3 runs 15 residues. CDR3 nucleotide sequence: TGTGCCACCGGGACAGGGGTTGCGAACACCGGGGAGCTGTTTTTT. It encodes CATGTGVANTGELFF.

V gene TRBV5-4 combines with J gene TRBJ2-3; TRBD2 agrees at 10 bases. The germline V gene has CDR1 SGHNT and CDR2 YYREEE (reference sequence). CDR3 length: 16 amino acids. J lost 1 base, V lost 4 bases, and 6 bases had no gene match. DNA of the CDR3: TGTGCCAGCAGCGCCAAGCTAGCGGGAGGCACAGATACGCAGTATTTT. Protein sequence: CASSAKLAGGTDTQYF.

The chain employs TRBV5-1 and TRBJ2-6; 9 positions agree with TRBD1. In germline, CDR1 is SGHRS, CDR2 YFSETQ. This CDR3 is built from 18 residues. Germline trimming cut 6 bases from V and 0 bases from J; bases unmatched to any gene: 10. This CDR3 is CASTLPGTGRSGANVLTF. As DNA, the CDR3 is TGCGCCAGCACCCTACCTGGGACAGGGCGCTCTGGGGCCAACGTCCTGACTTTC.

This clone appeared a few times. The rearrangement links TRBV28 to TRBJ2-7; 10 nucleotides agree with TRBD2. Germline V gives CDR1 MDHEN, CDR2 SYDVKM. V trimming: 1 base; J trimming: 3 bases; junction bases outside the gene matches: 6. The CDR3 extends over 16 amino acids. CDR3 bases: TGTGCCAGCAGTTTATCGGGGCTAGCGGGGGTCTACGAGCAGTACTTC. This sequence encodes CASSLSGLAGVYEQYF.

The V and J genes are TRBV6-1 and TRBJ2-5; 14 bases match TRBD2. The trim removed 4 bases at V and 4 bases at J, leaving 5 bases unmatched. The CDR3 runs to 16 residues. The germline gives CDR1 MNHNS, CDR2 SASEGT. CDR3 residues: CASSAGLAGGLETQYF. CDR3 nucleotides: TGTGCCAGCAGTGCCGGACTAGCGGGGGGCCTAGAGACCCAGTACTTC.

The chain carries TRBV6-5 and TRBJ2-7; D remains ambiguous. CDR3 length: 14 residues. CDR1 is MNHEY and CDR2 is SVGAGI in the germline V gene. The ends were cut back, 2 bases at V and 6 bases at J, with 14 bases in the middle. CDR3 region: CASSYRESPGEQYF. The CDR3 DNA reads TGTGCCAGCAGTTACAGAGAGAGTCCGGGCGAGCAGTACTTC.

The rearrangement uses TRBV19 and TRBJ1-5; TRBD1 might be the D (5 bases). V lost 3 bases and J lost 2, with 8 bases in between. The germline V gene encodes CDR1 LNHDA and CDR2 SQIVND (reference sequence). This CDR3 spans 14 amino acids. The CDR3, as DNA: TGTGCCAGTAGTATTTCGGGGGGCAATCAGCCCCAGCATTTT. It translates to CASSISGGNQPQHF.

CDR3 nucleotide sequence: TGCAGCGTTGAAGATAAGAGGGAATGGGCTAATGAGCAGTTCTTC. It is translated as CSVEDKREWANEQFF. This sequence joins TRBV29-1 and TRBJ2-1; D is perhaps TRBD2 (5 bases). Trimming removed 0 bases from V and 7 bases from J, with 16 bases in between. This CDR3 comprises 15 residues. CDR1 is SQVTM and CDR2 is ANQGSEA in the germline V gene.

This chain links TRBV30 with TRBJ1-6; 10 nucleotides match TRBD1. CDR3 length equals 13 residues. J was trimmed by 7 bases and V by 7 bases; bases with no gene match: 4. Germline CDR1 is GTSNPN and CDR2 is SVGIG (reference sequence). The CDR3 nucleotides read TGTGCCTTAGACAGGGGGCGCAATTCACCCCTCCACTTT. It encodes CALDRGRNSPLHF.

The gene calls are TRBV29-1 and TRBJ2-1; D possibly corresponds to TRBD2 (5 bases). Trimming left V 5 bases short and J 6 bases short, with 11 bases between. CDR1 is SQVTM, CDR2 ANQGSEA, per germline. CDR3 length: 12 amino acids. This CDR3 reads CSVLTRSNEQFF. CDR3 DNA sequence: TGCAGCGTTCTTACTAGGAGCAATGAGCAGTTCTTC.

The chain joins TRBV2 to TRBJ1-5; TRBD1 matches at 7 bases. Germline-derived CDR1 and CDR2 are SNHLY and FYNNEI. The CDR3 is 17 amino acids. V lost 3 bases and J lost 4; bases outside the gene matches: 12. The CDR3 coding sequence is TGTGCCAGCAGTGATGGGTGGTACAGGGGCGATAATCAGCCCCAGCATTTT. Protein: CASSDGWYRGDNQPQHF.

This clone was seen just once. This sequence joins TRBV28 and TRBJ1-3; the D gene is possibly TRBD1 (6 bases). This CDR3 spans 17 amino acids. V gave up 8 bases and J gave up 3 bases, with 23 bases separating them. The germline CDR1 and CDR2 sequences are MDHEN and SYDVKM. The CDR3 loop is CASYPVDRSLDGNTIYF. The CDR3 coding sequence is TGTGCCAGCTACCCCGTAGACAGGAGTTTGGATGGAAACACCATATATTTT. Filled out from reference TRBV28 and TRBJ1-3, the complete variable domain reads DVKVTQSSRYLVKRTGEKVFLECVQDMDHENMFWYRQDPGLGLRLIYFSYDVKMKEKGDIPEGYSVSREKKERFSLILESASTNQTSMYLCASYPVDRSLDGNTIYFGEGSWLTVV.

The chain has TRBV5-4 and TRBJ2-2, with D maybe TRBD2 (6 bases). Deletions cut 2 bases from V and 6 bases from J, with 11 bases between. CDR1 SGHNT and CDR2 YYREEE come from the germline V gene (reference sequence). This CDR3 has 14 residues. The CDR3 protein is CASSFPGRSGELFF. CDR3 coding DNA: TGTGCCAGCAGCTTCCCGGGGAGGTCCGGGGAGCTGTTTTTT.

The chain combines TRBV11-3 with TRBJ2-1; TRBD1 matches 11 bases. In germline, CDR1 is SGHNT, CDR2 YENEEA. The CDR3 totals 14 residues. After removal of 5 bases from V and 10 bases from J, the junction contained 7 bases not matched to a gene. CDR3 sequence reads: CASSPRTGGGEQFF. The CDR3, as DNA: TGTGCCAGCAGCCCTCGGACAGGGGGCGGAGAGCAGTTCTTC.

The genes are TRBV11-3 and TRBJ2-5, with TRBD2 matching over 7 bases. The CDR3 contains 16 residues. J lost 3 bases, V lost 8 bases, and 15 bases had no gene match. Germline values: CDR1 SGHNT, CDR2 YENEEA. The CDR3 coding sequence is TGTGCCAGCGGTCGTAGGGGACTACTACAAGAAGAGACCCAGTACTTC. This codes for CASGRRGLLQEETQYF.

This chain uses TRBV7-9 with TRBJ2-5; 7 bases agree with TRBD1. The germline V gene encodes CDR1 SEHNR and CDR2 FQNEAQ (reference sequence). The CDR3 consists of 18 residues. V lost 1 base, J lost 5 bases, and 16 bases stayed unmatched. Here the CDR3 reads CASSLGKGVTGVQETQYF. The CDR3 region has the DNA TGTGCCAGCAGCTTAGGGAAAGGAGTCACAGGGGTGCAGGAGACCCAGTACTTC.

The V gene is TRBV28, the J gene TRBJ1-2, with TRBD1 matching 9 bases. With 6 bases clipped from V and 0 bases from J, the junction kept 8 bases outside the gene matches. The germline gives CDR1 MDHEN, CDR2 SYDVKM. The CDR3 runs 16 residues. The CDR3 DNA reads TGTGCCAGCAGGAGACAGGGGGTCCTCTCTAACTATGGCTACACCTTC. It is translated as CASRRQGVLSNYGYTF.

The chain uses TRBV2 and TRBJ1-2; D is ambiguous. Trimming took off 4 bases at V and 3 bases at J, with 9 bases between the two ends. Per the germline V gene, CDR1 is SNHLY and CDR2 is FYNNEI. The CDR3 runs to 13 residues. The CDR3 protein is CASSVVDDYGYTF. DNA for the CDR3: TGTGCCAGCAGTGTGGTAGATGACTATGGCTACACCTTC. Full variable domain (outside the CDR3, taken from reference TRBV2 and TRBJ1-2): EPEVTQTPSHQVTQMGQEVILRCVPISNHLYFYWYRQILGQKVEFLVSFYNNEISEKSEIFDDQFSVERPDGSNFTLKIRSTKLEDSAMYFCASSVVDDYGYTFGSGTRLTVV.